The rows below give T cell receptor beta chains drawn from one sample of a study of regulatory T cells in long-lasting Graves disease. TCRdb analysed the multiplex PCR reads with MiXCR anew, one entry per CDR3 protein. The sample yields a few hundred thousand distinct CDR3 sequences, roughly 19% seen once. This same sample was also taken into another study, of T cells in Graves' hyperthyroidism and ophthalmopathy.

Sequencing used peripheral blood mononuclear cells (PBMCs), obtained at new diagnosis, from a patient treated with antithyroid drugs. The receptors come from a woman aged 25-40 years with Graves disease. Both conserved end residues are part of each CDR3. A D gene is named only where the DNA matches it firmly. The size entry is marked missing in some rows and otherwise reads once, few, many or a size class.

j_gene: TRBJ2-5; v_gene: TRBV14; d_gene: .; abundance: many; CDR3aa: CASSKPGLLGLETQYF; CDR3nt: TGTGCCAGCAGCAAGCCGGGACTTCTAGGACTAGAGACCCAGTACTTC
j_gene: TRBJ1-1; v_gene: TRBV28; d_gene: .; abundance: many; CDR3aa: CASSLPRQMNTEAFF; CDR3nt: TGTGCCAGCAGTTTGCCTCGACAGATGAACACTGAAGCTTTCTTT
j_gene: TRBJ2-1; v_gene: TRBV15; d_gene: TRBD2; abundance: many; CDR3aa: CATSGAGGIAHNEQFF; CDR3nt: TGTGCCACCAGCGGGGCCGGGGGGATTGCCCACAATGAGCAGTTCTTC
j_gene: TRBJ2-2; v_gene: TRBV5-1; d_gene: TRBD2; abundance: .; CDR3aa: CASGTSGMTGELFF; CDR3nt: TGCGCCAGCGGGACTAGCGGGATGACCGGGGAGCTGTTCTTT
j_gene: TRBJ1-3; v_gene: TRBV7-3; d_gene: .; abundance: many; CDR3aa: CASSPLGAGWATIYF; CDR3nt: TGTGCCAGCAGCCCACTGGGGGCCGGTTGGGCTACCATATATTTT
j_gene: TRBJ2-1; v_gene: TRBV10-1; d_gene: .; abundance: .; CDR3aa: CASGPSWGNEQFF; CDR3nt: TGCGCCAGCGGGCCTAGCTGGGGCAATGAGCAGTTCTTC
j_gene: TRBJ2-1; v_gene: TRBV14; d_gene: TRBD2; abundance: many; CDR3aa: CASSNRLAGGYEQFF; CDR3nt: TGTGCCAGCAGCAATCGACTAGCGGGAGGCTATGAGCAGTTCTTC
j_gene: TRBJ1-5; v_gene: TRBV6-4; d_gene: TRBD1; abundance: many; CDR3aa: CASSWGQVNQPQHF; CDR3nt: TGTGCCAGCAGCTGGGGACAGGTCAATCAGCCCCAGCATTTT
j_gene: TRBJ2-3; v_gene: TRBV12-3/TRBV12-4; d_gene: TRBD2; abundance: .; CDR3aa: CASSPGTSGGSDTQYF; CDR3nt: TGTGCCAGCAGTCCGGGGACTAGCGGGGGCTCGGATACGCAGTATTTT
j_gene: TRBJ2-6; v_gene: TRBV19; d_gene: TRBD1; abundance: few; CDR3aa: CASSIDPRTGFRSGANVLTF; CDR3nt: TGTGCCAGTAGTATAGATCCTCGGACAGGGTTCCGATCTGGGGCCAACGTCCTGACTTTC
j_gene: TRBJ1-2; v_gene: TRBV15; d_gene: TRBD1; abundance: many; CDR3aa: CATSRLGQGANYGYTF; CDR3nt: TGTGCCACCAGCCGGCTCGGACAGGGAGCTAACTATGGCTACACCTTC
j_gene: TRBJ1-5; v_gene: TRBV30; d_gene: .; abundance: many; CDR3aa: CAWSVEVGMGGQPQHF; CDR3nt: TGTGCCTGGAGTGTAGAAGTAGGGATGGGTGGCCAGCCCCAGCATTTT
j_gene: TRBJ2-7; v_gene: TRBV28; d_gene: .; abundance: many; CDR3aa: CASGSVGLWAGAYEQYF; CDR3nt: TGTGCCAGCGGATCTGTGGGGTTGTGGGCAGGGGCCTACGAGCAGTACTTC
j_gene: TRBJ1-3; v_gene: TRBV30; d_gene: .; abundance: many; CDR3aa: CAWSVGGTGNTIYF; CDR3nt: TGTGCCTGGAGTGTAGGGGGAACTGGAAACACCATATATTTT
j_gene: TRBJ1-5; v_gene: TRBV6-5; d_gene: .; abundance: many; CDR3aa: CASSSSGWPQHF; CDR3nt: TGTGCCAGCAGTTCCTCCGGGTGGCCCCAGCATTTT
j_gene: TRBJ1-1; v_gene: TRBV28; d_gene: TRBD1; abundance: many; CDR3aa: CASRLQGAGGTEAFF; CDR3nt: TGTGCCAGCAGACTACAGGGGGCAGGTGGCACTGAAGCTTTCTTT
j_gene: TRBJ1-6; v_gene: TRBV20-1; d_gene: .; abundance: .; CDR3aa: CSARDPPGFNSPLHF; CDR3nt: TGCAGTGCTAGAGATCCGCCAGGGTTCAATTCACCCCTCCACTTT
j_gene: TRBJ2-3; v_gene: TRBV28; d_gene: .; abundance: many; CDR3aa: CASEEGGATDTQYF; CDR3nt: TGTGCCAGCGAGGAGGGAGGAGCCACAGATACGCAGTATTTT
j_gene: TRBJ1-2; v_gene: TRBV30; d_gene: .; abundance: many; CDR3aa: CAWSRDTNYGYTF; CDR3nt: TGTGCCTGGAGTCGAGACACTAACTATGGCTACACCTTC
j_gene: TRBJ2-2; v_gene: TRBV18; d_gene: .; abundance: few; CDR3aa: CASSPREGTATTGELFF; CDR3nt: TGTGCCAGCTCGCCTAGAGAGGGGACCGCAACCACCGGGGAGCTGTTTTTT
j_gene: TRBJ1-5; v_gene: TRBV6-1; d_gene: .; abundance: many; CDR3aa: CASSELRASQEPQHF; CDR3nt: TGTGCCAGCAGTGAACTCCGGGCCTCGCAGGAGCCCCAGCATTTT
j_gene: TRBJ1-1; v_gene: TRBV28; d_gene: .; abundance: many; CDR3aa: CASVQGVRQAFF; CDR3nt: TGTGCCAGCGTACAGGGTGTCCGTCAAGCTTTCTTT
j_gene: TRBJ2-2; v_gene: TRBV6-5; d_gene: TRBD1; abundance: many; CDR3aa: CASSSDRGLTGELFF; CDR3nt: TGTGCCAGCAGTTCGGACAGGGGGCTCACCGGGGAGCTGTTTTTT
j_gene: TRBJ2-1; v_gene: TRBV28; d_gene: .; abundance: many; CDR3aa: CASSTRLVNEQFF; CDR3nt: TGTGCCAGCAGTACCAGACTAGTCAATGAGCAGTTCTTC
j_gene: TRBJ2-1; v_gene: TRBV4-1; d_gene: TRBD1; abundance: .; CDR3aa: CASSQLVGQGCIRGHNEQFF; CDR3nt: TGCGCCAGCAGCCAATTAGTGGGACAGGGGTGTATACGGGGACACAATGAGCAGTTCTTC
j_gene: TRBJ2-1; v_gene: TRBV27; d_gene: TRBD1; abundance: many; CDR3aa: CASSLDRLTYNEQFF; CDR3nt: TGTGCCAGCAGTTTGGACAGGCTAACCTACAATGAGCAGTTCTTC
j_gene: TRBJ2-7; v_gene: TRBV30; d_gene: .; abundance: many; CDR3aa: CAWTSQGSFGEQYF; CDR3nt: TGTGCCTGGACGTCTCAAGGGTCTTTCGGAGAGCAGTACTTC
j_gene: TRBJ1-4; v_gene: TRBV19; d_gene: .; abundance: .; CDR3aa: CASSPGLATNEKLLF; CDR3nt: TGTGCCAGTAGCCCGGGGCTTGCAACTAATGAAAAACTGCTTTTT
j_gene: TRBJ2-7; v_gene: TRBV20-1; d_gene: .; abundance: few; CDR3aa: CSAQQGVGTYEHYF; CDR3nt: TGCAGTGCTCAACAGGGAGTTGGCACCTACGAGCACTACTTC
j_gene: TRBJ1-6; v_gene: TRBV20-1; d_gene: .; abundance: many; CDR3aa: CSARDRGETYNSPLHF; CDR3nt: TGCAGTGCTAGAGATCGGGGGGAAACCTATAATTCACCCCTCCACTTT
j_gene: TRBJ1-1; v_gene: TRBV19; d_gene: .; abundance: many; CDR3aa: CASSSPGWGTEAFF; CDR3nt: TGTGCCAGTAGTTCCCCGGGCTGGGGCACTGAAGCTTTCTTT
j_gene: TRBJ1-1; v_gene: TRBV2; d_gene: .; abundance: many; CDR3aa: CASTWQGVNTEAFF; CDR3nt: TGTGCCAGCACCTGGCAGGGCGTGAACACTGAAGCTTTCTTT
j_gene: TRBJ1-1; v_gene: TRBV9; d_gene: .; abundance: many; CDR3aa: CASSVATSGNTEAFF; CDR3nt: TGTGCCAGCAGCGTAGCTACGAGTGGGAACACTGAAGCTTTCTTT
j_gene: TRBJ2-7; v_gene: TRBV27; d_gene: TRBD1; abundance: many; CDR3aa: CASTSLTGGYEQYF; CDR3nt: TGTGCCAGCACATCGTTGACAGGGGGCTACGAGCAGTACTTC
j_gene: TRBJ1-1; v_gene: TRBV6-9; d_gene: .; abundance: many; CDR3aa: CASSWDPNTEAFF; CDR3nt: TGTGCCAGCAGTTGGGACCCCAACACTGAAGCTTTCTTT
j_gene: TRBJ2-2; v_gene: TRBV7-9; d_gene: .; abundance: .; CDR3aa: CASSLDLGAGELFF; CDR3nt: TGTGCCAGCAGCTTAGACCTGGGGGCCGGGGAGCTGTTTTTT
j_gene: TRBJ2-3; v_gene: TRBV27; d_gene: .; abundance: many; CDR3aa: CASSLFRGESTDTQYF; CDR3nt: TGTGCCAGCAGTTTATTCAGGGGGGAAAGCACAGATACGCAGTATTTT
j_gene: TRBJ2-3; v_gene: TRBV12-3/TRBV12-4; d_gene: .; abundance: many; CDR3aa: CASRSGAGDTQYF; CDR3nt: TGTGCCAGCAGGTCTGGGGCAGGAGATACGCAGTATTTT
j_gene: TRBJ2-7; v_gene: TRBV12-3/TRBV12-4; d_gene: TRBD2; abundance: .; CDR3aa: CASRPTSGGAYEQYF; CDR3nt: TGTGCCAGCAGACCGACTAGCGGGGGGGCCTACGAGCAGTACTTC
j_gene: TRBJ1-5; v_gene: TRBV7-9; d_gene: .; abundance: .; CDR3aa: CASSAQTASGQPQHF; CDR3nt: TGTGCCAGCAGCGCCCAGACAGCCTCGGGTCAGCCCCAGCATTTT
j_gene: TRBJ2-7; v_gene: TRBV7-2; d_gene: TRBD1; abundance: many; CDR3aa: CASSSATGASYEQYF; CDR3nt: TGTGCCAGCAGCTCAGCGACAGGGGCCTCCTACGAGCAGTACTTC
j_gene: TRBJ1-1; v_gene: TRBV29-1; d_gene: TRBD1; abundance: few; CDR3aa: CSVEGLRGWMNTEAFF; CDR3nt: TGCAGCGTTGAAGGTCTCAGGGGGTGGATGAACACTGAAGCTTTCTTT
j_gene: TRBJ1-5; v_gene: TRBV15; d_gene: .; abundance: many; CDR3aa: CATSGTGYSNQPQHF; CDR3nt: TGTGCCACCAGCGGAACAGGGTATAGCAATCAGCCCCAGCATTTT
j_gene: TRBJ2-7; v_gene: TRBV20-1; d_gene: .; abundance: many; CDR3aa: CSAAGHNYEQYF; CDR3nt: TGCAGTGCCGCGGGACACAACTACGAGCAGTACTTC
j_gene: TRBJ1-1; v_gene: TRBV27; d_gene: .; abundance: many; CDR3aa: CASSPYGGRGTEAFF; CDR3nt: TGTGCCAGCAGTCCCTACGGGGGGCGGGGGACTGAAGCTTTCTTT
j_gene: TRBJ2-7; v_gene: TRBV11-3; d_gene: TRBD1; abundance: many; CDR3aa: CASSLGGQRSYEQYF; CDR3nt: TGTGCCAGCAGCTTAGGGGGACAGCGTTCCTACGAGCAGTACTTC